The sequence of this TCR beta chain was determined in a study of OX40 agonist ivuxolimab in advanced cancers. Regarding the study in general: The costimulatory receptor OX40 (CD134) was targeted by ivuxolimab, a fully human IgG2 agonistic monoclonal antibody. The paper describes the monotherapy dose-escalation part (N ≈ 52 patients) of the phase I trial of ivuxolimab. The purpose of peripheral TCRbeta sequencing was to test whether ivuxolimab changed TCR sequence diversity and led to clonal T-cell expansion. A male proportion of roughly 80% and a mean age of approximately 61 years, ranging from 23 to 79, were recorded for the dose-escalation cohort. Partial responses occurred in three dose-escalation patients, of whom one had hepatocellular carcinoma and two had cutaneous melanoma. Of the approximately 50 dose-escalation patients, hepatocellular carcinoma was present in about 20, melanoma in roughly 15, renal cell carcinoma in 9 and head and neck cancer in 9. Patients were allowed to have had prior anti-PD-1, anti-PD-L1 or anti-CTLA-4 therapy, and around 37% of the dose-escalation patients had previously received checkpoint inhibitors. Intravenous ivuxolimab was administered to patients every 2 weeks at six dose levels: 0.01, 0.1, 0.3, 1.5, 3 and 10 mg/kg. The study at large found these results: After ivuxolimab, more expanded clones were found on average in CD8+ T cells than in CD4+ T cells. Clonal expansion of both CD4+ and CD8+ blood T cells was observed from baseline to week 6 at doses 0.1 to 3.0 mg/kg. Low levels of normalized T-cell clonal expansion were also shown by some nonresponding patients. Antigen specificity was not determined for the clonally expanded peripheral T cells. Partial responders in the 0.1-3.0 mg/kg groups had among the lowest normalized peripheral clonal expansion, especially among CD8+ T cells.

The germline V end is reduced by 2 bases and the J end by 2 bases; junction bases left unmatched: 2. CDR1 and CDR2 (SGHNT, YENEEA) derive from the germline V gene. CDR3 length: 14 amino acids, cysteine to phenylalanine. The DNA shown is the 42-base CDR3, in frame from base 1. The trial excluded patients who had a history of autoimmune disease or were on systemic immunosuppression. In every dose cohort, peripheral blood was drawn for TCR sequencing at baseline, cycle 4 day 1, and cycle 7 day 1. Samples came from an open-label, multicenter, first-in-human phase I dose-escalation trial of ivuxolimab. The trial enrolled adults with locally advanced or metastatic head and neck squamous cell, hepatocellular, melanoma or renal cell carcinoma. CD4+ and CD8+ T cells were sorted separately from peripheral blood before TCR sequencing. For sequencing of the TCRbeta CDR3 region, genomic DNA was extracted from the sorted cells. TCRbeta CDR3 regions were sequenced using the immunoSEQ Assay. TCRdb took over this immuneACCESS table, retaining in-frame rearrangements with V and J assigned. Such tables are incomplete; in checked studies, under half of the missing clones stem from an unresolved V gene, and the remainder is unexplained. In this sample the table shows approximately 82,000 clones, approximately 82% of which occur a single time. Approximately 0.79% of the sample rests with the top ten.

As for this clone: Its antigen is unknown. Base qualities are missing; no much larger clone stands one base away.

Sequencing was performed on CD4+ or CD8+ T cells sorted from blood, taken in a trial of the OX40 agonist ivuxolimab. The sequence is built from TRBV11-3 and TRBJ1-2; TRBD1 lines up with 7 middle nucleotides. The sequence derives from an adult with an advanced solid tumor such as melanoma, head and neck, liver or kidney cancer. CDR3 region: CASSLKDRNYGYTF. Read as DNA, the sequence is TGTGCCAGCAGCTTAAAGGACAGGAACTATGGCTACACCTTC.